This T cell receptor beta chain stems from a study of T-cell memory formation after mild COVID-19. TCRdb called the 5' RACE reads again in MiXCR, with one record for every CDR3 protein. The sample includes 500,000 to 650,000 distinct CDR3 sequences, about a fifth of them seen just once. V was cut by 1 base and J by 5 bases, with 9 bases left in between. The CDR3 runs to 14 residues. CDR1 and CDR2 from the germline V gene are SGHVS and FQNEAQ. The chain combines TRBV7-8 with TRBJ2-1; D uncertain. Sample: PBMCs or a T cell subset sorted from them (not recorded which). The clonotype originates from an adult woman who had mild COVID-19 (a few samples of this study predate the infection). Cell type and time point are not known. The CDR3 sequence: CASSLVLLHNEQFF. CDR3 DNA sequence: TGTGCCAGCAGCTTAGTTCTACTCCACAATGAGCAGTTCTTC.